The 15 T cell receptor beta chains in this list originate from one sample, sequenced in a study of shared clonotypes between healthy human individuals. CD8 cells classed as naive were CD45RO-negative and positively selected for CCR7, excluding terminally differentiated effector memory CD45RA+ cells. The assay was immunoSEQ multiplex PCR, and TCRdb's table has in-frame clones only and misses some. Of roughly 2,000,000 clones in the sample, about 95% were seen once. The material sequenced was naive CD8+ T cells sorted from blood. The receptors shown here come from a man between 18 and 35 years old in good health.

The rearrangement links TRBV29-1 to TRBJ2-1, with D perhaps matching TRBD2 (6 bases). CDR1 SQVTM and CDR2 ANQGSEA come from the germline V gene. This CDR3 spans 16 amino acids. Trimming took off 4 bases at V and 0 bases at J, with 16 bases between the two ends. The CDR3 spells CSVAGLPTSSYNEQFF. The CDR3 DNA is TGCAGCGTTGCGGGACTCCCGACGAGCTCCTACAATGAGCAGTTCTTC.

This clone was detected only once. The rearrangement joins TRBV6-6 to TRBJ2-3, with D perhaps matching TRBD2 (6 bases). CDR3 size: 15 residues. Trimming cost V 8 bases and J 2 bases, with 17 bases left between them. The germline CDR1 and CDR2 sequences are MNHNY and SVGAGI (reference sequence). The CDR3 coding sequence is TGTGCCAGCGGTTGGGGGGAGCCCCCCACAGATACGCAGTATTTT. Translated, it gives CASGWGEPPTDTQYF.

The rearrangement uses TRBV6-5 and TRBJ2-3; the match to TRBD2 covers 8 bases. The CDR3 runs 15 residues. V shed 6 bases and J 4 bases; nucleotides not matched to a gene: 9. Germline assignment: CDR1 MNHEY and CDR2 SVGAGI. CDR3 nucleotides: TGTGCCAGCAGATACCAGCGGGAGCGCCCAGATACGCAGTATTTT. Translating it yields CASRYQRERPDTQYF.

The chain combines TRBV23-1 with TRBJ1-1, with TRBD1 matching over 7 bases. TRBV23-1 is reported as an ORF; its role is uncertain. The V and J ends lost 3 bases and 1 base, in that order; junction bases with no gene match: 8. This CDR3 contains 16 residues. As DNA, the CDR3 is TGCGCCAGCAGTCATTCCGGGACAGCGAGGAACACTGAAGCTTTCTTT. Amino acids: CASSHSGTARNTEAFF.

The chain is built from TRBV5-6 and TRBJ2-7; D is unresolved. Germline CDR1 reads SGHDT; CDR2 reads YYEEEE. This CDR3 has 14 residues. V was pared by 1 base and J by 0 bases, with 8 bases between. The CDR3, as DNA: TGTGCCAGCAGCTTGAGCAGCTCCTCCTACGAGCAGTACTTC. Protein: CASSLSSSSYEQYF.

The chain links TRBV5-6 to TRBJ2-7, with a tentative D call TRBD2 (6 bases). The CDR3 covers 15 residues. Trimming stripped 4 bases from V and 6 bases from J, with 20 bases between. Germline CDR1 is SGHDT and CDR2 is YYEEEE. The CDR3: CASSGGLRTPSEQYF. The DNA of the CDR3 is TGTGCCAGCAGCGGAGGGTTGCGGACACCTTCCGAGCAGTACTTC.

V and J are TRBV7-6 and TRBJ2-5; tentative D call: TRBD1 (5 bases). The germline V and J ends were trimmed by 4 bases and 1 base, with 13 bases remaining between them. The length of the CDR3 is 15 residues. CDR1 and CDR2 from the germline V gene are SGHVS and FNYEAQ. For the CDR3, the DNA is TGTGCCAGCAGCTGGGGCGAGGTGGGCCAAGAGACCCAGTACTTC. Its translation is CASSWGEVGQETQYF.

This chain uses TRBV4-3 with TRBJ2-2; D possibly corresponds to TRBD1 (5 bases). The CDR3 runs to 17 residues. The germline V gene encodes CDR1 LGHNA and CDR2 YSLEER. V was pared by 4 bases and J by 1 base, with 16 bases between. CDR3 bases: TGCGCCAGCAGCCGTACCGGTGGGGCAGAGAACACCGGGGAGCTGTTTTTT. Protein product: CASSRTGGAENTGELFF.

This clone was recorded once. Additional DNA sequences in this sample encode the identical CDR3. This chain joins TRBV5-1 and TRBJ2-1, with D hard to call. V lost 2 bases and J 4 bases, leaving 7 bases between the germline ends. The germline V gene encodes CDR1 SGHRS and CDR2 YFSETQ. The CDR3 has 13 residues. Here the CDR3 reads CASSLVGYNEQFF. The CDR3 DNA sequence: TGCGCCAGCAGCTTAGTGGGGTACAATGAGCAGTTCTTC.

Note on this clone: Additional DNA sequences in this sample encode the identical CDR3. The chain couples TRBV7-3 to TRBJ2-2, with D possibly matching TRBD1 (6 bases). Germline CDR1 and CDR2: SGHTA and FQGTGA. The CDR3 runs to 15 residues. V lost 0 bases and J lost 3, with 8 bases in between. In DNA form, the CDR3 reads TGTGCCAGCAGCTTAACGGCAGGGGACACCGGGGAGCTGTTTTTT. Residues: CASSLTAGDTGELFF.

The chain has TRBV28 and TRBJ2-3, with 7 positions matching TRBD1. The CDR3 consists of 21 residues. V was pared by 4 bases and J by 2 bases, with 24 bases of the junction left unmatched. Germline CDR1 reads MDHEN; CDR2 reads SYDVKM. CDR3 loop: CASSWPGQKADTLFNTDTQYF. The CDR3 DNA follows: TGTGCCAGCAGTTGGCCGGGACAGAAGGCCGACACCTTATTTAACACAGATACGCAGTATTTT.

V and J are TRBV7-9 and TRBJ2-5, with TRBD1 identical over 9 bases. V lost 1 base to trimming and J lost 2 bases; unmatched junction nucleotides: 5. This CDR3 has 16 residues. Germline-derived CDR1 and CDR2 are SEHNR and FQNEAQ (reference sequence). The CDR3 DNA is TGTGCCAGCAGCTTAGTCTCAGGACAGGGGCAAGAGACCCAGTACTTC. It is translated as CASSLVSGQGQETQYF.

This rearrangement joins TRBV5-4 to TRBJ1-3; no firm D call. V was shortened by 4 bases and J by 0 bases, with 11 bases between the two germline ends. Germline values: CDR1 SGHNT, CDR2 YYREEE (reference sequence). This CDR3 comprises 15 residues. In nucleotides, the CDR3 is TGTGCCAGCAGCGATGGAGGGTTCTCTGGAAACACCATATATTTT. It specifies CASSDGGFSGNTIYF.

As DNA, the CDR3 is TGTGCCTTCCTAGTCAGGGTCGGTGAGCAGTTCTTC. Translation: CAFLVRVGEQFF. This rearrangement joins TRBV30 to TRBJ2-1; D is possibly TRBD1 (5 bases). The CDR3 sequence is 12 residues long. The V and J ends lost 7 bases and 9 bases respectively, with 16 bases between them. From germline, CDR1 is GTSNPN and CDR2 SVGIG (reference sequence). Using reference TRBV30 and TRBJ2-1 for the parts outside the CDR3, the full variable domain is SQTIHQWPATLVQPVGSPLSLECTVEGTSNPNLYWYRQAAGRGLQLLFYSVGIGQISSEVPQNLSASRPQDRQFILSSKKLLLSDSGFYLCAFLVRVGEQFFGPGTRLTVL.

The chain uses TRBV6-5 and TRBJ2-7, with D possibly TRBD2 on 5 matching bases. Trimming left V 10 bases short and J 5 bases short, with 18 bases between. The CDR3 covers 13 residues. Germline V gene data show CDR1 as MNHEY and CDR2 as SVGAGI. The CDR3 here is CATGPSNGNEQYF. Here the CDR3 DNA reads TGTGCCACCGGTCCTAGCAATGGGAACGAGCAGTACTTC.